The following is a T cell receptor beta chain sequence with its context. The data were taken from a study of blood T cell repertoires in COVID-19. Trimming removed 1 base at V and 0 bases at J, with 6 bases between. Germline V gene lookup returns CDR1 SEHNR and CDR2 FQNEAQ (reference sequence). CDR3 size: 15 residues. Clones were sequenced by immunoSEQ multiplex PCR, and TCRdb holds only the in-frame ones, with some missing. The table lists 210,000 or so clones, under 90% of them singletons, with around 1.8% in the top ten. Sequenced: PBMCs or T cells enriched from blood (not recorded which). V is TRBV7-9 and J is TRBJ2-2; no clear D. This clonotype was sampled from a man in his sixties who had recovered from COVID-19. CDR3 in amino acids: CASSLESANTGELFF. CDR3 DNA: TGTGCCAGCAGCTTAGAGTCAGCGAACACCGGGGAGCTGTTTTTT.